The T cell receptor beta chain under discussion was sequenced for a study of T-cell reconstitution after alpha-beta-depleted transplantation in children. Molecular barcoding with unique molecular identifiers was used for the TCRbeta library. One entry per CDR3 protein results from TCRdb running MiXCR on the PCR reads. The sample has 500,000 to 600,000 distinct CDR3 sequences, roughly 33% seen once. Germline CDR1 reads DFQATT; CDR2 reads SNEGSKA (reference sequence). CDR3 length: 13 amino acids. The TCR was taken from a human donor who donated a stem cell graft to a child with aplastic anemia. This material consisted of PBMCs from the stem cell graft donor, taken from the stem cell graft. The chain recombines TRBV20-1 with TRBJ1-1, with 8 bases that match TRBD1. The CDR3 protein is CCRRRTGRTEAFF. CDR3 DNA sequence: TGCTGCCGACGGCGGACAGGGAGAACTGAAGCTTTCTTT.